The 25 T cell receptor beta chains in this list originate from one sample, sequenced in a study of blood T cell repertoires in COVID-19. The method was immunoSEQ multiplex PCR; TCRdb's version includes in-frame clones alone and lacks a portion of them. The repertoire holds about 220,000 clones, around 91% seen once, with approximately 3.5% in the top ten. Input material: PBMCs or T cells enriched from blood (not recorded which). These receptors all stem from a woman in her late teens or twenties in a cohort exposed to, infected with or recovered from COVID-19 (not recorded which).

The rearrangement joins TRBV27 to TRBJ2-7; 10 bases are a match to TRBD2. The CDR3 loop spans 15 amino acids. Germline V gene sequence: CDR1 MNHEY, CDR2 SMNVEV (reference sequence). V shed 4 bases, J shed 3 bases, and the junction held 6 bases outside the gene matches. For the CDR3, the DNA is TGTGCCAGCAGTTCACTAGCGGGATACCTCTACGAGCAGTACTTC. Translating gives CASSSLAGYLYEQYF.

The CDR3: CASSVGRDNTEAFF. CDR3 coding DNA: TGTGCCAGCAGCGTAGGGAGGGACAACACTGAAGCTTTCTTT. The chain links TRBV9 to TRBJ1-1, with TRBD1 as a possible D gene (5 bases). In germline, CDR1 is SGDLS, CDR2 YYNGEE. The CDR3 runs to 14 residues. V lost 0 bases and J lost 2, with 8 bases in between. The full variable domain, rest sourced from reference TRBV9 and TRBJ1-1, is DSGVTQTPKHLITATGQRVTLRCSPRSGDLSVYWYQQSLDQGLQFLIQYYNGEERAKGNILERFSAQQFPDLHSELNLSSLELGDSALYFCASSVGRDNTEAFFGQGTRLTVV.

The chain carries TRBV24-1 and TRBJ2-1; 10 nucleotides match TRBD2. Germline V gene data show CDR1 as KGHDR and CDR2 as SFDVKD. This CDR3 comprises 15 residues. The ends lost 6 bases at V and 2 bases at J; junction bases unmatched: 3. The CDR3 DNA reads as TGTGCCACCAGTAGGACTAGCGGCGCCTACAATGAGCAGTTCTTC. It is translated as CATSRTSGAYNEQFF.

This clone was observed once. The chain links TRBV11-3 to TRBJ1-2; D gene uncertain. The CDR3 extends over 14 amino acids. Germline CDR1 is SGHNT and CDR2 is YENEEA. With 5 bases removed from V and 4 bases from J, the gap between germline ends came to 14 bases. The CDR3 protein is CASSRRPPGYGYTF. The DNA for the CDR3 is TGTGCCAGCAGCCGCAGGCCGCCTGGCTATGGCTACACCTTC.

V usage is TRBV11-2 and J usage is TRBJ2-7, with 14 bases aligning to TRBD2. With V trimmed by 5 bases and J by 4 bases, 16 bases remained unmatched. The CDR3 runs to 19 residues. Germline CDR1 and CDR2: SGHAT and FQNNGV. The CDR3, as DNA: TGTGCCAGCAGCCCAGGGGGGACTAGCGGGAGCTTAGGGGCATACGAGCAGTACTTC. Protein: CASSPGGTSGSLGAYEQYF.

The CDR3 sequence: CASSPRQGVNEQFF. The CDR3 region has the DNA TGTGCCAGCTCACCCAGACAGGGGGTGAATGAGCAGTTCTTC. The rearrangement links TRBV18 to TRBJ2-1; 9 bases are shared with TRBD1. This CDR3 is 14 amino acids long. The germline CDR1 and CDR2 sequences are KGHSH and LQKENI. Unmatched junction bases numbered 4, after V lost 3 bases and J lost 7 bases.

This clone appeared once. This sequence joins TRBV18 and TRBJ2-5, with 7 nucleotides matching TRBD1. Germline CDR1 reads KGHSH; CDR2 reads LQKENI. The length of the CDR3 is 16 residues. V trimming: 2 bases; J trimming: 7 bases; junction bases outside the gene matches: 13. DNA of the CDR3: TGTGCCAGCTCACCAGAGGAACAGGGGAGCTGGGGGACCCAGTACTTC. It encodes CASSPEEQGSWGTQYF.

This chain joins TRBV11-3 and TRBJ2-5, with 12 bases lining up with TRBD2. This CDR3 contains 15 residues. Germline CDR1 reads SGHNT; CDR2 reads YENEEA. Trimming removed 6 bases from V and 3 bases from J; junction bases left unmatched: 5. The CDR3 protein is CASSKWTSGEETQYF. CDR3 DNA: TGTGCCAGCAGTAAGTGGACTAGCGGGGAAGAGACCCAGTACTTC.

This chain connects TRBV9 to TRBJ2-4; D remains ambiguous. Germline values: CDR1 SGDLS, CDR2 YYNGEE. This CDR3 is built from 15 residues. Trimming left V 0 bases short and J 8 bases short, with 15 bases between. CDR3 coding DNA: TGTGCCAGCAGCGTAGACCCTCACAAGATGGACATTCAGTACTTC. Encoded protein: CASSVDPHKMDIQYF.

This chain joins TRBV30 and TRBJ1-2; 11 nucleotides align to TRBD1. Germline V CDR1 and CDR2: GTSNPN, SVGIG (reference sequence). This CDR3 comprises 13 residues. J gave up 7 bases and V 0 bases, and 1 base lay outside the gene matches. The chain's CDR3 is CAWSVDRGLGYTF. CDR3 coding DNA: TGTGCCTGGAGTGTGGACAGGGGGCTTGGCTACACCTTC.

This chain links TRBV19 with TRBJ1-4; 8 nucleotides align to TRBD1. Trimming at V came to 6 bases and at J to 8 bases, leaving 8 bases not matched to a gene. The CDR3 has 14 amino acids. CDR1 and CDR2 from the germline V gene are LNHDA and SQIVND (reference sequence). CDR3 DNA: TGTGCCAGTAGCTCGACAGGGGATGGCGAAAAACTGTTTTTT. It yields the protein CASSSTGDGEKLFF.

The V gene is TRBV7-2, the J gene TRBJ2-1, with D tentatively TRBD1 (5 bases). CDR1 SGHTA and CDR2 FQGNSA come from the germline V gene. This CDR3 is 15 amino acids long. Trimming took off 5 bases at V and 2 bases at J, with 13 bases between the two ends. The CDR3, as DNA: TGTGCCAGCAGCCTGGGTCCAGGGACCTACAATGAGCAGTTCTTC. This gives the protein CASSLGPGTYNEQFF. The full variable domain, with the rest looked up from reference TRBV7-2 and TRBJ2-1, is GAGVSQSPSNKVTEKGKDVELRCDPISGHTALYWYRQSLGQGLEFLIYFQGNSAPDKSGLPSDRFSAERTGGSVSTLTIQRTQQEDSAVYLCASSLGPGTYNEQFFGPGTRLTVL.

V gene TRBV18 combines with J gene TRBJ1-3; D gene uncertain. The CDR3 runs 17 residues. Trimming took 5 bases from V and 4 from J, leaving 21 bases between them. The germline V gene encodes CDR1 KGHSH and CDR2 LQKENI. CDR3 sequence (DNA): TGTGCCAGCTCAGGAAGGCACCTCGAAGTTAGCGGAAACACCATATATTTT. Residues: CASSGRHLEVSGNTIYF.

This chain connects TRBV24-1 to TRBJ1-5; weak D call: TRBD1 (5 bases). The CDR3 covers 15 residues. V was clipped by 2 bases and J by 6 bases, with 13 bases between them. The germline gives CDR1 KGHDR, CDR2 SFDVKD. CDR3 region: CATSDSRRGVQPQHF. For the CDR3, the DNA is TGTGCCACCAGTGATTCTAGGAGGGGAGTTCAGCCCCAGCATTTT.

This clone was seen just once. This chain uses TRBV6-6 with TRBJ1-4; D may be TRBD1 (5 bases). The CDR3 consists of 14 residues. Germline V gives CDR1 MNHNY, CDR2 SVGAGI (reference sequence). V was clipped by 0 bases and J by 11 bases, with 13 bases between them. CDR3 nucleotide sequence: TGTGCCAGCAGTTACTCAAGGGGTGTTGATAAACTGTTTTTT. Translated: CASSYSRGVDKLFF.

This clone has just one count. CDR3 residues: CASSSYRGNTEAFF. The CDR3 nucleotides read TGTGCCAGCAGCTCCTACAGGGGGAACACTGAAGCTTTCTTT. J is TRBJ1-1 and V is TRBV7-2, with TRBD1 matching over 7 bases. This CDR3 contains 14 residues. Germline values: CDR1 SGHTA, CDR2 FQGNSA. Trimming cost V 4 bases and J 1 base; bases outside gene matches: 3.

CDR3 region: CASSVDLTGIGSEQFF. The CDR3 nucleotides read TGTGCCAGCAGCGTAGACCTGACTGGAATTGGTAGTGAGCAGTTCTTC. This chain joins TRBV9 and TRBJ2-1; D not certain. CDR1 SGDLS and CDR2 YYNGEE come from the germline V gene. This CDR3 has 16 residues. Trimming cost V 0 bases and J 9 bases, with 19 bases left between them. Together with reference TRBV9 and TRBJ2-1, the CDR3 gives the full variable domain: DSGVTQTPKHLITATGQRVTLRCSPRSGDLSVYWYQQSLDQGLQFLIQYYNGEERAKGNILERFSAQQFPDLHSELNLSSLELGDSALYFCASSVDLTGIGSEQFFGPGTRLTVL.

V gene TRBV2 combines with J gene TRBJ1-1, with 11 bases aligning to TRBD1. J lost 8 bases, V lost 6 bases, and 8 bases had no gene match. This CDR3 contains 14 residues. Per germline, CDR1 SNHLY and CDR2 FYNNEI. In DNA form, the CDR3 reads TGTGCCAGCAGACTGGACAGGGGGCTTATAGAAGCTTTCTTT. Translated: CASRLDRGLIEAFF.

The rearrangement joins TRBV5-8 to TRBJ2-7; D is unresolved. V was cut by 0 bases and J by 0 bases, with 10 bases left in between. Germline V gene lookup returns CDR1 SGHTS and CDR2 YDEGEE. There are 15 residues in the CDR3. CDR3 amino acids: CASSLGHTISYEQYF. The DNA of the CDR3 is TGTGCCAGCAGCTTGGGACACACGATCTCCTACGAGCAGTACTTC.

This chain uses TRBV6-1 with TRBJ1-4; D is possibly TRBD1 (6 bases). V was clipped by 3 bases and J by 4 bases, with 18 bases between them. Germline V gives CDR1 MNHNS, CDR2 SASEGT. This CDR3 comprises 17 residues. CDR3 DNA sequence: TGTGCCAGCAGTGACCCACTAACAGGGATCTATAATGAAAAACTGTTTTTT. Residues: CASSDPLTGIYNEKLFF.

A few counts support this clone. V usage is TRBV24-1 and J usage is TRBJ1-1; 7 bases map to TRBD1. V lost 4 bases and J lost 4; bases outside the gene matches: 2. This CDR3 spans 13 amino acids. CDR1 and CDR2 (germline): KGHDR, SFDVKD. The CDR3 region has the DNA TGTGCCACCAGTGACCGACAGGGCACTGAAGCTTTCTTT. This gives the protein CATSDRQGTEAFF.

The chain uses TRBV5-5 and TRBJ1-2; TRBD1 is a possible D gene (6 bases). Germline-derived CDR1 and CDR2 are SGHKS and YYEKEE (reference sequence). Trimming took 1 base from V and 7 from J, leaving 11 bases between them. The CDR3 sequence is 13 residues long. CDR3 sequence (DNA): TGTGCCAGCAGCTTGTACAGGGAGGGTGGCTACACCTTC. Its translation is CASSLYREGGYTF. The variable domain in full, completed from reference TRBV5-5 and TRBJ1-2, reads DAGVTQSPTHLIKTRGQQVTLRCSPISGHKSVSWYQQVLGQGPQFIFQYYEKEERGRGNFPDRFSARQFPNYSSELNVNALLLGDSALYLCASSLYREGGYTFGSGTRLTVV.

As for this clone: Other DNA sequences in the sample encode the same CDR3. V usage is TRBV15 and J usage is TRBJ1-6; the D gene is possibly TRBD1 (5 bases). V lost 6 bases, J lost 4 bases, and 10 bases lay in between. Looked up from germline, CDR1 is LNHNV and CDR2 is YYDKDF (reference sequence). The CDR3 length is 14 residues. The CDR3 spells CATRTGTYNSPLHF. The CDR3 bases are TGTGCCACCAGGACCGGGACTTATAATTCACCCCTCCACTTT.

The V call is TRBV15, the J call TRBJ1-2; no firm D call. With 4 bases removed from V and 7 bases from J, the gap between germline ends came to 19 bases. Germline lookup yields CDR1 LNHNV and CDR2 YYDKDF (reference sequence). The CDR3 is 15 amino acids. The CDR3 sequence: CATSNQKVRGAGYTF. The CDR3 coding sequence is TGTGCCACCAGCAATCAAAAGGTCCGCGGTGCTGGCTACACCTTC.

This clone is a singleton in its sample. J is TRBJ1-5 and V is TRBV19; D possibly corresponds to TRBD1 (5 bases). Trimming took 9 bases from V and 5 from J, leaving 17 bases between them. This CDR3 has 14 amino acids. Per the germline V gene, CDR1 is LNHDA and CDR2 is SQIVND (reference sequence). The CDR3 spells CASARTGGDQPQHF. The CDR3 DNA is TGTGCCAGCGCACGAACGGGGGGGGATCAGCCCCAGCATTTT.